This is a list of T cell receptor beta chains from one sample in a study of OX40 agonist ivuxolimab in advanced cancers. TCRdb's table, derived via immunoSEQ multiplex PCR, lists solely in-frame clones and lacks some. Counted here are around 100,000 clones, about 90% occurring once; the ten biggest clones make up around 0.16%. Source: CD4+ or CD8+ T cells sorted from blood, taken in a trial of the OX40 agonist ivuxolimab. These receptors originate from an adult with an advanced solid tumor such as melanoma, head and neck, liver or kidney cancer. The CDR3 runs from the conserved cysteine through the conserved F or W.

j_gene | v_gene | CDR3aa
TRBJ2-7 | TRBV11-2 | CASSSPGTGFYEQYF
TRBJ2-7 | TRBV23-1 | CASGFGTEFYEQYF
TRBJ2-1 | TRBV5-1 | CASSTQTGGNEQFF
TRBJ2-7 | TRBV20-1 | CSASFYEQYF
TRBJ1-3 | TRBV11-2 | CASSLKDGGSGNTIYF
TRBJ2-1 | TRBV6-5 | CASLGNNEQFF
TRBJ1-2 | TRBV6-5 | CASRGSGESYGYTF
TRBJ2-1 | TRBV19 | CASRETGEHEQFF
TRBJ1-2 | TRBV27 | CASRRQDRAFRGYTF
TRBJ1-1 | TRBV7-8 | CASSLDRNTEAFF
TRBJ1-1 | TRBV7-9 | CASTYHPREEGWRRTEAFF
TRBJ2-1 | TRBV6-4 | CASSVQTGTYNEQFF
TRBJ2-2 | TRBV2 | CASSGLTSSTGELFF
TRBJ2-7 | TRBV11-2 | CASSPTGTSSYEQYF
TRBJ2-3 | TRBV6-1 | CASRGLAYSTDTQYF
TRBJ2-3 | TRBV5-1 | CASSSQGDTQYF
TRBJ1-5 | TRBV7-9 | CASSLGSGQGHQPQHF
TRBJ1-1 | TRBV7-9 | CASSLRQGGAFF
TRBJ2-1 | TRBV14 | CASNPLPGRGSYNEQFF
TRBJ2-3 | TRBV29-1 | CSVEGGTDTQYF
TRBJ1-2 | TRBV19 | CASSGGGYGYTF
TRBJ2-7 | TRBV7-9 | CASRAAGVSYEQYF
TRBJ2-3 | TRBV11-2 | CASSLVRETDTQYF
TRBJ2-7 | TRBV6-5 | CASSTWTGPSYEQYF
TRBJ1-2 | TRBV6-1 | CASSVGTNYGYTF